These 29 T cell receptor beta chains originate from one sample sequenced in a study of CD8 T cells in Susac syndrome. Roughly 0.5 to 1 ug RNA was reverse transcribed with random hexamers. TCRdb recomputed calls from the immunoSEQ multiplex PCR reads with MiXCR, one row per CDR3 protein. The table lists 250,000 to 300,000 distinct CDR3 sequences, about 89% of them singletons. Specimen: CD8+ T cells from PBMCs. The source of these receptors is a human donor with multiple sclerosis.

V and J are TRBV6-6 and TRBJ1-5; TRBD1 is a possible D gene (5 bases). V was clipped by 5 bases and J by 1 base, with 12 bases between them. This CDR3 has 15 residues. CDR1 and CDR2 from the germline V gene are MNHNY and SVGAGI (reference sequence). The CDR3 reads CASSGGVGSNQPQHF. The CDR3 nucleotides are TGTGCCAGCAGTGGGGGGGTAGGAAGCAATCAGCCCCAGCATTTT.

The chain links TRBV7-2 to TRBJ2-1; TRBD2 is a possible D gene (6 bases). Germline loops: CDR1 SGHTA, CDR2 FQGNSA. Trimming cost V 2 bases and J 10 bases, with 21 bases left between them. This CDR3 has 16 amino acids. CDR3 protein: CASSLSAGRFQSEQFF. DNA of the CDR3: TGTGCCAGCAGCTTATCGGCGGGGCGCTTCCAAAGCGAGCAGTTCTTC. Full variable domain (outside the CDR3, taken from reference TRBV7-2 and TRBJ2-1): GAGVSQSPSNKVTEKGKDVELRCDPISGHTALYWYRQSLGQGLEFLIYFQGNSAPDKSGLPSDRFSAERTGGSVSTLTIQRTQQEDSAVYLCASSLSAGRFQSEQFFGPGTRLTVL.

This clonotype has a single count. The chain carries TRBV24-1 and TRBJ2-3; TRBD1 aligns across 9 bases. The CDR3 covers 15 residues. Looked up from germline, CDR1 is KGHDR and CDR2 is SFDVKD. Germline trimming cut 7 bases from V and 2 bases from J; bases unmatched to any gene: 6. The CDR3 DNA follows: TGTGCCACCAGCGGGACAGGGACAATCACAGATACGCAGTATTTT. Its translation: CATSGTGTITDTQYF.

The rearrangement uses TRBV7-4 and TRBJ2-1; TRBD2 might be the D (5 bases). V lost 5 bases to trimming and J lost 0 bases, with 20 bases between them. Germline V gene sequence: CDR1 SGHVT, CDR2 SQSDAQ. This CDR3 is built from 18 residues. This chain's CDR3 is CASSRDFGLGSSYNEQFF. DNA of the CDR3: TGTGCCAGCAGCAGAGACTTCGGACTCGGAAGCTCCTACAATGAGCAGTTCTTC.

The rearrangement uses TRBV10-3 and TRBJ1-1; TRBD1 agrees at 11 bases. V was pared by 8 bases and J by 4 bases, with 3 bases of the junction left unmatched. Germline lookup yields CDR1 ENHRY and CDR2 SYGVKD. This CDR3 has 13 amino acids. The CDR3 nucleotides are TGTGCCATCGCGGGGACAGGGGGCACTGAAGCTTTCTTT. Translation gives CAIAGTGGTEAFF.

The V call is TRBV27, the J call TRBJ2-7; D not resolved. V lost 4 bases, J lost 4 bases, and 11 bases lay in between. Germline V gives CDR1 MNHEY, CDR2 SMNVEV (reference sequence). This CDR3 has 13 residues. The CDR3 DNA is TGTGCCAGCAGTTGGGCAGCTCCTTACGAGCAGTACTTC. It specifies CASSWAAPYEQYF.

V and J are TRBV12-3 or TRBV12-4 and TRBJ2-6; D is undetermined. The germline V and J ends were trimmed by 10 bases and 0 bases, with 19 bases remaining between them. The CDR3 is made up of 17 amino acids. The CDR3 spells CATLGLVASSGANVLTF. Written as DNA, the CDR3 is TGTGCCACTCTAGGGCTGGTGGCGAGCTCTGGGGCCAACGTCCTGACTTTC.

CDR3 amino acids: CASSGQGGGQPQHF. CDR3 DNA sequence: TGTGCCAGCAGCGGACAGGGAGGGGGACAGCCCCAGCATTTT. The V and J genes are TRBV9 and TRBJ1-5, with 7 bases fitting TRBD1. The CDR3 extends over 14 amino acids. Germline values: CDR1 SGDLS, CDR2 YYNGEE. Trimming took 3 bases from V and 7 from J; bases not matched to a gene: 7.

The chain couples TRBV27 to TRBJ1-2; D remains unclear. Germline V gene data show CDR1 as MNHEY and CDR2 as SMNVEV (reference sequence). Trimming removed 5 bases at V and 0 bases at J, with 16 bases between. The CDR3 length is 16 residues. CDR3 loop: CASSPRPGRPNYGYTF. CDR3 sequence (DNA): TGTGCCAGCAGTCCCCGACCCGGTCGGCCTAACTATGGCTACACCTTC.

The chain couples TRBV5-4 to TRBJ2-1; D remains ambiguous. Looked up from germline, CDR1 is SGHNT and CDR2 is YYREEE (reference sequence). There are 12 residues in the CDR3. V was pared by 4 bases and J by 5 bases, with 7 bases between. CDR3 in amino acids: CASSIPNNEQFF. DNA of the CDR3: TGTGCCAGCAGCATTCCTAACAATGAGCAGTTCTTC.

This chain connects TRBV11-3 to TRBJ2-7; TRBD2 matches at 13 bases. The J segment lost 7 bases and the V segment lost 1 base, leaving 4 bases of the junction unmatched. From germline, CDR1 is SGHNT and CDR2 YENEEA. This CDR3 is 15 amino acids long. The CDR3 nucleotides are TGTGCCAGCAGCTTAGGGGGACTAGCGGGGTTGGAGCAGTACTTC. Translating gives CASSLGGLAGLEQYF.

The J gene is TRBJ2-7, the V gene TRBV7-9; 7 bases match TRBD2. J gave up 1 base and V 5 bases, and 8 bases lay outside the gene matches. CDR1 is SEHNR, CDR2 FQNEAQ, per germline (reference sequence). The CDR3 is 15 amino acids. The CDR3 region is CASSQGRELSYEQYF. The CDR3 DNA reads as TGTGCCAGCAGCCAAGGGCGGGAGTTATCCTACGAGCAGTACTTC.

The chain carries TRBV9 and TRBJ2-1; D is possibly TRBD2 (5 bases). Germline assignment: CDR1 SGDLS and CDR2 YYNGEE. The CDR3 covers 14 residues. The V gene lost 4 bases and the J gene lost 8 bases, with 16 bases spanning the gap. The CDR3 DNA is TGTGCCAGCAGCCTTACGACTGTGAGGGATGAGCAGTTCTTC. Translation gives CASSLTTVRDEQFF.

The CDR3 protein is CASSSGAEASYEQYF. The CDR3 region has the DNA TGTGCCAGTTCCTCAGGTGCGGAGGCTTCCTACGAGCAGTACTTC. The V call is TRBV6-5, the J call TRBJ2-7, with a weak D call TRBD2 (5 bases). V dropped 9 bases and J dropped 1 base, with 19 bases sitting between them. Germline V lookup: CDR1 MNHEY, CDR2 SVGAGI. CDR3 length: 15 amino acids.

This clonotype has more than one count but fewer than ten. This rearrangement joins TRBV28 to TRBJ2-7; tentatively, D is TRBD1 (6 bases). CDR1 is MDHEN, CDR2 SYDVKM, per germline. V was pared by 1 base and J by 7 bases, with 8 bases between. This CDR3 has 12 residues. CDR3 protein: CASSLLGGEQYF. The CDR3 DNA follows: TGTGCCAGCAGTTTATTAGGGGGTGAGCAGTACTTC.

V is TRBV29-1 and J is TRBJ2-7, with 8 bases that match TRBD1. The CDR3 sequence is 14 residues long. Germline loops: CDR1 SQVTM, CDR2 ANQGSEA. The V and J ends lost 6 bases and 2 bases, in that order; junction bases with no gene match: 9. This CDR3 is CSVERTGRPYEQYF. The CDR3 nucleotides read TGCAGCGTGGAACGGACAGGGAGACCCTACGAGCAGTACTTC.

CDR3 region: CASRLGQGPYEQYF. The CDR3 DNA follows: TGTGCCAGCAGACTGGGACAGGGGCCCTACGAGCAGTACTTC. The chain is built from TRBV6-5 and TRBJ2-7; 10 bases map to TRBD1. CDR3 size: 14 residues. V lost 6 bases to trimming and J lost 2 bases; unmatched junction nucleotides: 4. The V gene's germline CDR1 is MNHEY and CDR2 SVGAGI.

This clonotype was found once. Germline is not matched at one junction end, which may reflect a read error. V is TRBV11-3 and J is TRBJ2-1, with 9 bases aligning to TRBD2. Germline lookup yields CDR1 SGHNT and CDR2 YENEEA. This CDR3 comprises 15 residues. The CDR3, as DNA: TGTGCCAGCAGATTAGCGGGGGCTTACTACAATGAGCAGTTCTTC. Its translation: CASRLAGAYYNEQFF. Variable domain in full (rest from reference TRBV11-3 and TRBJ2-1): EAGVVQSPRYKIIEKKQPVAFWCNPISGHNTLYWYLQNLGQGPELLIRYENEEAVDDSQLPKDRFSAERLKGVDSTLKIQPAELGDSAVYLCASRLAGAYYNEQFFGPGTRLTVL.

The gene calls are TRBV30 and TRBJ2-7; possible D gene TRBD2, 5 bases. Trimming removed 6 bases at V and 0 bases at J, with 9 bases between. The CDR3 is 12 residues long. CDR1 is GTSNPN and CDR2 is SVGIG in the germline V gene (reference sequence). CDR3 region: CACGEPSYEQYF. The CDR3 bases are TGTGCCTGCGGGGAACCCTCCTACGAGCAGTACTTC. The full variable domain, with the rest looked up from reference TRBV30 and TRBJ2-7, is SQTIHQWPATLVQPVGSPLSLECTVEGTSNPNLYWYRQAAGRGLQLLFYSVGIGQISSEVPQNLSASRPQDRQFILSSKKLLLSDSGFYLCACGEPSYEQYFGPGTRLTVT.

The J gene is TRBJ1-4, the V gene TRBV7-9; D unclear. The V gene lost 0 bases and the J gene lost 4 bases, with 9 bases spanning the gap. The germline CDR1 and CDR2 sequences are SEHNR and FQNEAQ (reference sequence). The CDR3 loop spans 15 amino acids. The CDR3: CASSLAMAGNEKLFF. CDR3 DNA sequence: TGTGCCAGCAGCTTAGCGATGGCCGGTAATGAAAAACTGTTTTTT.

J is TRBJ2-7 and V is TRBV12-3 or TRBV12-4, with D unclear. V was shortened by 10 bases and J by 6 bases, with 19 bases between the two germline ends. The CDR3 sequence is 13 residues long. As DNA, the CDR3 is TGTGCCACCTCCTTTCTACACGGTACCGAGCAGTACTTC. Translated: CATSFLHGTEQYF.

The chain couples TRBV9 to TRBJ2-5, with 12 bases lining up with TRBD1. Germline trimming cut 10 bases from V and 2 bases from J; bases unmatched to any gene: 12. This CDR3 comprises 16 residues. Germline CDR1 is SGDLS and CDR2 is YYNGEE. CDR3 in DNA: TGTGCCTCCGAGGGGGGACAGGGGGCCCCTCAAGAGACCCAGTACTTC. Amino acids: CASEGGQGAPQETQYF. Based on the CDR3 plus reference TRBV9 and TRBJ2-5, the full variable domain is DSGVTQTPKHLITATGQRVTLRCSPRSGDLSVYWYQQSLDQGLQFLIQYYNGEERAKGNILERFSAQQFPDLHSELNLSSLELGDSALYFCASEGGQGAPQETQYFGPGTRLLVL.

The rearrangement uses TRBV30 and TRBJ2-2; D is perhaps TRBD1 or TRBD2 (6 bases each). With 5 bases removed from V and 0 bases from J, the gap between germline ends came to 10 bases. The CDR3 extends over 14 amino acids. Germline V gives CDR1 GTSNPN, CDR2 SVGIG (reference sequence). CDR3 residues: CAWGGTTNTGELFF. As DNA, the CDR3 is TGTGCCTGGGGAGGGACAACGAACACCGGGGAGCTGTTTTTT.

The V call is TRBV7-2, the J call TRBJ2-3, with 14 bases lining up with TRBD2. Trimming removed 4 bases from V and 4 bases from J; junction bases left unmatched: 7. Germline values: CDR1 SGHTA, CDR2 FQGNSA. The CDR3 contains 17 residues. The chain's CDR3 is CASSSYGLAGGSDTQYF. CDR3 sequence (DNA): TGTGCCAGCAGCTCTTATGGACTAGCGGGGGGATCAGATACGCAGTATTTT.

The CDR3 DNA reads as TGTGCCAGCAGTTCCAACCCTGGTGGGGGTAGGTCCTACGAGCAGTACTTC. Translation: CASSSNPGGGRSYEQYF. The chain employs TRBV27 and TRBJ2-7; D may be TRBD1 or TRBD2 (5 bases each). Per germline, CDR1 MNHEY and CDR2 SMNVEV (reference sequence). Trimming removed 4 bases at V and 1 base at J, with 20 bases between. This CDR3 contains 17 residues.

CDR3 in amino acids: CASSLRGGSTGELFF. The CDR3 DNA follows: TGTGCCAGCAGCTTACGAGGGGGCAGTACCGGGGAGCTGTTTTTT. The chain employs TRBV7-9 and TRBJ2-2; 7 positions agree with TRBD1. The germline V gene has CDR1 SEHNR and CDR2 FQNEAQ (reference sequence). J was trimmed by 5 bases and V by 2 bases; bases with no gene match: 5. This CDR3 region has 15 residues.

This chain uses TRBV20-1 with TRBJ2-3; weak D call: TRBD1 (5 bases). With 1 base removed from V and 0 bases from J, the gap between germline ends came to 11 bases. This CDR3 is built from 15 residues. Germline CDR1 is DFQATT and CDR2 is SNEGSKA (reference sequence). The CDR3 sequence: CSARGRAGSTDTQYF. The CDR3 DNA sequence: TGCAGTGCTAGAGGCAGGGCAGGGAGCACAGATACGCAGTATTTT.

The chain couples TRBV20-1 to TRBJ2-2; D may correspond to TRBD1 or TRBD2 (6 bases each). The CDR3 totals 13 residues. CDR1 DFQATT and CDR2 SNEGSKA come from the germline V gene (reference sequence). Trimming removed 4 bases at V and 5 bases at J, with 11 bases between. In DNA form, the CDR3 reads TGCAGTGCTATAAGGGGGGAAACCGGGGAGCTGTTTTTT. Translation: CSAIRGETGELFF.

The V call is TRBV3-1, the J call TRBJ1-2; D is unresolved. The CDR3 covers 13 residues. Trimming took off 1 base at V and 8 bases at J, with 11 bases between the two ends. CDR1 and CDR2 (germline): LGHDT, YNNKEL (reference sequence). The CDR3 protein is CASSQVFTAGYTF. The DNA of the CDR3 is TGTGCCAGCAGCCAAGTTTTTACGGCGGGCTACACCTTC. The whole variable domain, filled in from reference TRBV3-1 and TRBJ1-2, reads DTAVSQTPKYLVTQMGNDKSIKCEQNLGHDTMYWYKQDSKKFLKIMFSYNNKELIINETVPNRFSPKSPDKAHLNLHINSLELGDSAVYFCASSQVFTAGYTFGSGTRLTVV.